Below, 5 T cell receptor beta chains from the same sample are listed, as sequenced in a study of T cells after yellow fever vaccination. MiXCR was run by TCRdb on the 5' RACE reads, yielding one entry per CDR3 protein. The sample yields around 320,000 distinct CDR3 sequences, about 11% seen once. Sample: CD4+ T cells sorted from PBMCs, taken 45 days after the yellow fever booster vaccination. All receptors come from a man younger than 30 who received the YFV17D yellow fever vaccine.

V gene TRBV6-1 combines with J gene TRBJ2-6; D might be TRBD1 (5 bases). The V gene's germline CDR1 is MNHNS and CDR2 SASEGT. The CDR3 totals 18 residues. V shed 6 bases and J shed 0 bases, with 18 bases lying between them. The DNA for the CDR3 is TGTGCCAGCAGGGGTGACAGAGCCCTTATCTCTGGGGCCAACGTCCTGACTTTC. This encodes CASRGDRALISGANVLTF.

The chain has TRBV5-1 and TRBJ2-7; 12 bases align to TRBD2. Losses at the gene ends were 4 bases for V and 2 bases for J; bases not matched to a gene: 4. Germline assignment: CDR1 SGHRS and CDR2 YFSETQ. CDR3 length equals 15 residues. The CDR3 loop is CASSPTSGGPYEQYV. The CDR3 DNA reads TGCGCCAGCAGCCCGACTAGCGGGGGCCCCTACGAGCAGTACGTC.

CDR3 nucleotide sequence: TGCGCCAGCAGTAAAGGGACAGATACGCAGTATTTT. Translating it yields CASSKGTDTQYF. This rearrangement joins TRBV4-1 to TRBJ2-3; no clear D gene. The CDR3 has 12 amino acids. Per germline, CDR1 MGHRA and CDR2 YSYEKL. V was pared by 6 bases and J by 3 bases, with 7 bases between.

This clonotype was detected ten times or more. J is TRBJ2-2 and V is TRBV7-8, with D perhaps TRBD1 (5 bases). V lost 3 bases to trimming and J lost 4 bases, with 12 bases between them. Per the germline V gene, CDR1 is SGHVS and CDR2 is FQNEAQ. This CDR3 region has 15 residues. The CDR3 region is CASSFNVQGTGELFF. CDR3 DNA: TGTGCCAGCAGCTTTAACGTCCAGGGCACCGGGGAGCTGTTTTTT.

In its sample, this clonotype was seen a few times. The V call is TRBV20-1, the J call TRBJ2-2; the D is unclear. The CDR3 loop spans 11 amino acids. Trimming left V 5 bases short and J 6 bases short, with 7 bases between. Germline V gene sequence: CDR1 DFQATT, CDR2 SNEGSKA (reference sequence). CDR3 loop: CSAAPAGELFF. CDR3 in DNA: TGCAGTGCTGCACCCGCCGGGGAGCTGTTTTTT.